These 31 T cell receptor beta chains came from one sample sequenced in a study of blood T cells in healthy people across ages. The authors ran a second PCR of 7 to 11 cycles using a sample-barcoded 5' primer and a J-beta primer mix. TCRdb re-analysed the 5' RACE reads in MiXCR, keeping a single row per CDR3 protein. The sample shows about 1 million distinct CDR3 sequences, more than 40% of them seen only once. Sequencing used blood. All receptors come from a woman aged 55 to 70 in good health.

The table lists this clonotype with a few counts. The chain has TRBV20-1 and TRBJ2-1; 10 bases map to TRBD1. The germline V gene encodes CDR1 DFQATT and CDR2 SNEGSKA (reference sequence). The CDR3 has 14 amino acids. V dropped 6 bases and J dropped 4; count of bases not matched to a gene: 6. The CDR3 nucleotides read TGCAGTGCACCGGGACAGGGGTTTTACAATGAGCAGTTCTTC. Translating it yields CSAPGQGFYNEQFF.

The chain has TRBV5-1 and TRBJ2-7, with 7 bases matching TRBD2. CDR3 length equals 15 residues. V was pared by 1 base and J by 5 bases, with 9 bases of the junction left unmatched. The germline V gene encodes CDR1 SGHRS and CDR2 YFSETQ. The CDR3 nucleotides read TGCGCCAGCAGCTTGACAAGCGGGGTCTTCGACGAGCAGTACTTC. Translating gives CASSLTSGVFDEQYF.

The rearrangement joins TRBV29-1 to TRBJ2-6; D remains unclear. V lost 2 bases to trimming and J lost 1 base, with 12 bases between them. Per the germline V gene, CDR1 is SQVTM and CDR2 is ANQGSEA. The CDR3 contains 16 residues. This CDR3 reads CSVESETRSGANVLTF. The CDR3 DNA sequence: TGCAGCGTTGAATCCGAAACCAGATCTGGGGCCAACGTCCTGACTTTC. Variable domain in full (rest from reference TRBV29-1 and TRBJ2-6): SAVISQKPSRDICQRGTSLTIQCQVDSQVTMMFWYRQQPGQSLTLIATANQGSEATYESGFVIDKFPISRPNLTFSTLTVSNMSPEDSSIYLCSVESETRSGANVLTFGAGSRLTVL.

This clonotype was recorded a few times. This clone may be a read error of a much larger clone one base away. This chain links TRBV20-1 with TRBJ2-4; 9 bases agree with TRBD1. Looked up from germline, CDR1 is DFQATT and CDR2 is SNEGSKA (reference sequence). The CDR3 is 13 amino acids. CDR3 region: CGALTGGKNIQYF. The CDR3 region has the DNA TGCGGTGCTTTGACAGGGGGTAAAAACATTCAGTACTTC.

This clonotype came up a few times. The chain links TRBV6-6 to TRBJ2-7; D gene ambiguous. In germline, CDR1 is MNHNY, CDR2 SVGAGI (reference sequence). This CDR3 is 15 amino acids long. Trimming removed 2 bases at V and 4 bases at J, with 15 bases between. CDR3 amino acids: CASSYQLGRSYEQYF. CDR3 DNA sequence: TGTGCCAGCAGTTACCAGCTAGGCAGATCTTACGAGCAGTACTTC.

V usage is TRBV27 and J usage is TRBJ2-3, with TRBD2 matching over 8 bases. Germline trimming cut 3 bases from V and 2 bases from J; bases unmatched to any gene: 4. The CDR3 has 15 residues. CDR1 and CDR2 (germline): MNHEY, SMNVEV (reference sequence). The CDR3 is CASSLTTSVTDTQYF. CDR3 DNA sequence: TGTGCCAGCAGTTTGACGACTAGCGTCACAGATACGCAGTATTTT.

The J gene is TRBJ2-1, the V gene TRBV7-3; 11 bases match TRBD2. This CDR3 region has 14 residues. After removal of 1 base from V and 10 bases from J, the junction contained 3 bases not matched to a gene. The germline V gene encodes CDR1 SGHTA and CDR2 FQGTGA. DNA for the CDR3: TGTGCCAGCAGCTTAATGGTAGCGGGAGGGGAGCAGTTCTTC. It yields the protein CASSLMVAGGEQFF.

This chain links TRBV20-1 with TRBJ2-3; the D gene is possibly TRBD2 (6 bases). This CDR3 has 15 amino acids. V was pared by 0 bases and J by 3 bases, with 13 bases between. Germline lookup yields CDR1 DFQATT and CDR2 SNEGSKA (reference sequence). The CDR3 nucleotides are TGCAGTGCTAGAGATCCCGGGAGCTTAACAGATACGCAGTATTTT. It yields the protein CSARDPGSLTDTQYF.

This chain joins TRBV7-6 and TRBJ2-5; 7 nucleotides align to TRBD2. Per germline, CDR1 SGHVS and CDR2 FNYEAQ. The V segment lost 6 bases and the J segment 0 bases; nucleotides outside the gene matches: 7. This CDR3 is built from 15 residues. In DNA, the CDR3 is TGTGCCAGCAGTTTTAGCGGGCTTAACCAAGAGACCCAGTACTTC. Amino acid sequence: CASSFSGLNQETQYF.

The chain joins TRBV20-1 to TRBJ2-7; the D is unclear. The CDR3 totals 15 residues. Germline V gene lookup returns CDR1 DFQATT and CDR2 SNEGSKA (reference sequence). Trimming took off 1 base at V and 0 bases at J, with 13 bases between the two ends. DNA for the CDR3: TGCAGTGCTAGAGGGAGCCTAACTTCCTCCTACGAGCAGTACTTC. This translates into CSARGSLTSSYEQYF.

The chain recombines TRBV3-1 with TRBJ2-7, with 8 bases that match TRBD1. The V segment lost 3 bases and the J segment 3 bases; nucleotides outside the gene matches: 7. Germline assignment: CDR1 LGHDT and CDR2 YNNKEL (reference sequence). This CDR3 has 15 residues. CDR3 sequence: CASSQRQGRNYEQYF. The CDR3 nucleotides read TGTGCCAGCAGCCAGAGACAGGGGAGAAACTACGAGCAGTACTTC.

The CDR3 DNA sequence: TGCGCCAGCAGCTGGGGGGGGGGATCGGCGGAGCAGTACTTC. This sequence encodes CASSWGGGSAEQYF. The chain combines TRBV5-1 with TRBJ2-5, with 7 positions matching TRBD2. The CDR3 is 14 residues long. Per the germline V gene, CDR1 is SGHRS and CDR2 is YFSETQ. V shed 3 bases and J 11 bases; nucleotides not matched to a gene: 13.

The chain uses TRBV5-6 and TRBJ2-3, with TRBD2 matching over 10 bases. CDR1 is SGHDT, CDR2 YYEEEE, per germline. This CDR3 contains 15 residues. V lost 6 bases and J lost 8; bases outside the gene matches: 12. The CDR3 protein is CASNILAGLESTQYF. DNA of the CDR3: TGTGCCAGCAACATACTAGCGGGGCTCGAAAGTACGCAGTATTTT.

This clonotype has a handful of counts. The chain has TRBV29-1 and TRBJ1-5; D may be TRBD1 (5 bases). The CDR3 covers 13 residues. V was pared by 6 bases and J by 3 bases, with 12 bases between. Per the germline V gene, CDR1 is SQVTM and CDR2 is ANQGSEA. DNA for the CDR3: TGCAGCGTCGCCGGGACGGACAATCAGCCCCAGCATTTT. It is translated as CSVAGTDNQPQHF.

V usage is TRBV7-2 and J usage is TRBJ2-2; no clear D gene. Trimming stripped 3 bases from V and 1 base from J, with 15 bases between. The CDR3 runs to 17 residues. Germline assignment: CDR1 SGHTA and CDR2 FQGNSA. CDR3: CASSFISRPRNTGELFF. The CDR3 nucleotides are TGTGCCAGCAGCTTTATAAGTAGGCCGCGGAACACCGGGGAGCTGTTTTTT.

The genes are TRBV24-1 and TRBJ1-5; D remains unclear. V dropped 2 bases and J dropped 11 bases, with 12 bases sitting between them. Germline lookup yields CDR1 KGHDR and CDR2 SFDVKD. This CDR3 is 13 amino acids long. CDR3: CATSDSSRLSQHF. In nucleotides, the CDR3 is TGTGCCACCAGTGATTCCTCACGTCTTTCCCAGCATTTT.

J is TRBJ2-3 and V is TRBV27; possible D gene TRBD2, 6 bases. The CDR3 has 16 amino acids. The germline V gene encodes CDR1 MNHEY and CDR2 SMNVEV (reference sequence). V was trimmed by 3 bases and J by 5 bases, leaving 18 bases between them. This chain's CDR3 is CASSFGLRDRGDTQYF. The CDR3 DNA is TGTGCCAGCAGTTTCGGTTTGCGGGATCGGGGAGATACGCAGTATTTT.

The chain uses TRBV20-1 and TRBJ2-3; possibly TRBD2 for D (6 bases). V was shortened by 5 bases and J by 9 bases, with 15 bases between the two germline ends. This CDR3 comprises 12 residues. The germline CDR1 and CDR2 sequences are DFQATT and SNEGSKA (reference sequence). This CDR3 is CSAGGLWETQYF. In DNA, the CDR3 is TGCAGTGCTGGCGGACTATGGGAGACGCAGTATTTT.

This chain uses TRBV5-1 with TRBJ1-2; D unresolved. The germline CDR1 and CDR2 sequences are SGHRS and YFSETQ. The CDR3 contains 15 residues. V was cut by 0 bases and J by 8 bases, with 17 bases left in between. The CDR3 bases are TGCGCCAGCAGCTTGGCCGATGCTAAGGGATGGGGCTACACCTTC. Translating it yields CASSLADAKGWGYTF.

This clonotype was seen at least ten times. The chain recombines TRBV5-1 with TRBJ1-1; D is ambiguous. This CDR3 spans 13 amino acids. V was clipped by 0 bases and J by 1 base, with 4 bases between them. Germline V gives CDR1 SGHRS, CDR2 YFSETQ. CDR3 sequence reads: CASSLETNTEAFF. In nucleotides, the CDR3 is TGCGCCAGCAGCTTGGAAACGAACACTGAAGCTTTCTTT.

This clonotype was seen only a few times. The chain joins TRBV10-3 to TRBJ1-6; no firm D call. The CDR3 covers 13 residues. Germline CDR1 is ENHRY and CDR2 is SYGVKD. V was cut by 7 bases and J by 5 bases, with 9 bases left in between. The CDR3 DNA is TGTGCCATCACAGGTTACGATAATTCACCCCTCCACTTT. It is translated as CAITGYDNSPLHF.

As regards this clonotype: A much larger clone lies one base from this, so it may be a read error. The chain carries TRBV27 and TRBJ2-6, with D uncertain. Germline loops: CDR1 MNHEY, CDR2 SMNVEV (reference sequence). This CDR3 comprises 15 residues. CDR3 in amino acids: CTSSLFNSGANVLTF. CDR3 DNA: TGTACCAGCAGTTTATTCAACTCTGGGGCCAACGTCCTGACTTTC.

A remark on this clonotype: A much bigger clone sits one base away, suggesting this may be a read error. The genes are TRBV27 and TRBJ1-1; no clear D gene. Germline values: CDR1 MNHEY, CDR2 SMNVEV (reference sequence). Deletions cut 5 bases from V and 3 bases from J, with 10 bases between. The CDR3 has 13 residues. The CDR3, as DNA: TGTGCCAGCAGTGGGCAGTGGGACACTGAAGCTTTCTTT. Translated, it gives CASSGQWDTEAFF.

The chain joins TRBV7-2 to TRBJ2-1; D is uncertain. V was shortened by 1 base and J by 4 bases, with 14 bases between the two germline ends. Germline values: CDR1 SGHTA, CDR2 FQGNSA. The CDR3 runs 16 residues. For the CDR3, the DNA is TGTGCCAGCAGCTTAGTTTGGGAATTGCGATACAATGAGCAGTTCTTC. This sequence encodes CASSLVWELRYNEQFF. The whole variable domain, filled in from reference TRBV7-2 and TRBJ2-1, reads GAGVSQSPSNKVTEKGKDVELRCDPISGHTALYWYRQSLGQGLEFLIYFQGNSAPDKSGLPSDRFSAERTGGSVSTLTIQRTQQEDSAVYLCASSLVWELRYNEQFFGPGTRLTVL.

CDR3 DNA sequence: TGTGCCATCAGTCTGGGTTACTACGAGCAGTACTTC. Translating gives CAISLGYYEQYF. This rearrangement joins TRBV10-3 to TRBJ2-4; D uncertain. The closer fit of TRBJ2-7 to the DNA end suggests the J call may be wrong. Germline assignment: CDR1 ENHRY and CDR2 SYGVKD. This CDR3 has 12 amino acids.

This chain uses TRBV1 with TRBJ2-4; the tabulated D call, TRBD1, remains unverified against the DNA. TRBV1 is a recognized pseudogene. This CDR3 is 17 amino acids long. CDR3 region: CTSSQDGTGGGRYIQYF. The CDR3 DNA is TGCACCAGCAGCCAAGATGGGACAGGGGGCGGGAGGTACATTCAGTACTTC.

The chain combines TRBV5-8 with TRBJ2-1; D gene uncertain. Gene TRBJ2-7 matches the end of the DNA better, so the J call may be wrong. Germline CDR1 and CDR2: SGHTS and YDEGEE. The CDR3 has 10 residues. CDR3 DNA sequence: TGTGCCAGCAGCACTATGGAGCAGTACTTC. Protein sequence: CASSTMEQYF.

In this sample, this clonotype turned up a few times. In DNA, the CDR3 is TGTGCCAGCAGGGACAGAAGAATGAGGAGCTACACCTTC. It specifies CASRDRRMRSYTF. V is TRBV12-3 or TRBV12-4 and J is TRBJ1-2, with D possibly matching TRBD1 (6 bases). V lost 6 bases to trimming and J lost 9 bases, with 17 bases between them. This CDR3 spans 13 amino acids.

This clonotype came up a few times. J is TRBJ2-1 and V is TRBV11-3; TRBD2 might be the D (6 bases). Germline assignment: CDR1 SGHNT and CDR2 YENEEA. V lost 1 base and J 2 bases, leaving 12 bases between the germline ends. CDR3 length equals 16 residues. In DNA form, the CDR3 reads TGTGCCAGCAGCTTAGGGGGACTTGCAACCTACAATGAGCAGTTCTTC. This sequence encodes CASSLGGLATYNEQFF.

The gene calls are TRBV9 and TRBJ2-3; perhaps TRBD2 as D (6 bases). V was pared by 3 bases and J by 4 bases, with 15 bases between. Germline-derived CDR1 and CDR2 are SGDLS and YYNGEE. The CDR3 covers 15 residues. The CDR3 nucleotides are TGTGCCAGCAGCGCCGGGACTCCCCTTCCAGATACGCAGTATTTT. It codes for CASSAGTPLPDTQYF.

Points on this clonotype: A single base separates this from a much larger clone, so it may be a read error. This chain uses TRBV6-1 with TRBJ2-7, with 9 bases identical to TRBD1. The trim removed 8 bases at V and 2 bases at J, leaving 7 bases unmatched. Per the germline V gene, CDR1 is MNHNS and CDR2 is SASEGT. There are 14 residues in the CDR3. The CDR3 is CASGSGDRAYEQYF. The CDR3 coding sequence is TGTGCCAGCGGCTCCGGGGACAGGGCCTACGAGCAGTACTTC.